The 13 T cell receptor beta chains reported below all come from one sample, sequenced in a study of cytomegalovirus exposure and HLA in healthy donors. The table came from immunoSEQ multiplex PCR; TCRdb's copy has only in-frame clones and leaves some out. The sample holds around 130,000 clones, 89% seen once. Material: PBMCs. The receptors come from a man between 25 and 39 years old in good health and CMV-seronegative.

The chain couples TRBV29-1 to TRBJ2-1; 9 nucleotides line up with TRBD2. CDR3 length: 17 residues. Trimming cost V 3 bases and J 3 bases; bases outside gene matches: 12. Germline V lookup: CDR1 SQVTM, CDR2 ANQGSEA. CDR3 sequence: CSVDWAGLAQIYNEQFF. The CDR3 DNA follows: TGCAGCGTTGACTGGGCCGGACTAGCGCAAATCTACAATGAGCAGTTCTTC.

This clone has just a few counts. V gene TRBV7-8 combines with J gene TRBJ1-1; 7 bases match TRBD1. The germline gives CDR1 SGHVS, CDR2 FQNEAQ. The V gene end was trimmed by 1 base and the J gene end by 4 bases; junction bases not matched to a gene: 9. This CDR3 contains 16 residues. The CDR3 nucleotides read TGTGCCAGCAGCTTAGACACAGGGGAGTGGGTCACTGAAGCTTTCTTT. Its protein is CASSLDTGEWVTEAFF.

This chain uses TRBV10-2 with TRBJ2-7; 10 bases line up with TRBD1. V shed 6 bases, J shed 5 bases, and the junction held 19 bases outside the gene matches. The CDR3 is 18 amino acids. In germline, CDR1 is WSHSY, CDR2 SAAADI. CDR3 DNA: TGCGCCAGCAGATCCCCCCTAAGACAGGGGGCGATCTATAACGAGCAGTACTTC. Encoded protein: CASRSPLRQGAIYNEQYF.

With regard to this clone: The same CDR3 arises from other DNA sequences in this sample as well. The chain links TRBV11-2 to TRBJ1-2; 8 positions agree with TRBD1. CDR3 length: 13 amino acids. Germline V gives CDR1 SGHAT, CDR2 FQNNGV. With V trimmed by 3 bases and J by 4 bases, 1 base remained unmatched. The CDR3, as DNA: TGTGCCAGCAGCTTGGGGACAGGCTATGGCTACACCTTC. It is translated as CASSLGTGYGYTF.

This clone was recorded a few times. This chain uses TRBV19 with TRBJ2-7; D is perhaps TRBD1 (5 bases). The CDR3 loop spans 13 amino acids. V shed 3 bases and J shed 2 bases, with 8 bases lying between them. CDR1 and CDR2 (germline): LNHDA, SQIVND (reference sequence). The CDR3 bases are TGTGCCAGTAGTATGCAGGGTCCCTACGAGCAGTACTTC. It translates to CASSMQGPYEQYF.

Notes on this clone: The same CDR3 arises from other DNA sequences in this sample as well. The chain links TRBV28 to TRBJ1-2, with 12 positions matching TRBD1. The CDR3 has 14 residues. The J segment lost 8 bases and the V segment lost 6 bases, leaving 7 bases of the junction unmatched. Germline loops: CDR1 MDHEN, CDR2 SYDVKM. CDR3 loop: CASSPGQGAGGYTF. The CDR3 DNA reads as TGTGCCAGCAGCCCGGGACAGGGGGCAGGAGGCTACACCTTC.

Turning to this clone: Different DNA sequences within this sample yield the same CDR3. CDR3 sequence: CASSLTGSYEQYF. The CDR3 DNA reads as TGTGCCAGCAGTTTAACAGGATCCTACGAGCAGTACTTC. The J gene is TRBJ2-7, the V gene TRBV27, with D possibly matching TRBD1 (5 bases). The CDR3 has 13 residues. CDR1 is MNHEY, CDR2 SMNVEV, per germline (reference sequence). V lost 2 bases, J lost 1 base, and 6 bases lay in between.

The rearrangement links TRBV10-3 to TRBJ1-1, with a weak D call TRBD1 (5 bases). CDR1 and CDR2 (germline): ENHRY, SYGVKD. The CDR3 loop spans 13 amino acids. Trimming cost V 5 bases and J 1 base, with 8 bases left between them. In DNA form, the CDR3 reads TGTGCCATCAGTCAGACAGCGAACACTGAAGCTTTCTTT. Translating it yields CAISQTANTEAFF.

This CDR3 is CASSYSNTQYF. The CDR3 nucleotides read TGTGCCAGCAGTTATTCAAATACGCAGTATTTT. The gene calls are TRBV6-5 and TRBJ2-3; no reliable D call. From germline, CDR1 is MNHEY and CDR2 SVGAGI. This CDR3 has 11 amino acids. V gave up 3 bases and J gave up 7 bases, with 5 bases separating them.

The V gene is TRBV7-9, the J gene TRBJ2-7; D perhaps matches TRBD2 (5 bases). Trimming shortened V by 5 bases and J by 2 bases, and 13 bases separated the two germline ends. The CDR3 loop spans 14 amino acids. CDR1 and CDR2 (germline): SEHNR, FQNEAQ (reference sequence). DNA for the CDR3: TGTGCCAGCAGCCGCGGCCCGGGGACCTACGAGCAGTACTTC. This encodes CASSRGPGTYEQYF.

This rearrangement joins TRBV28 to TRBJ1-2; 7 bases fit TRBD1. V dropped 4 bases and J dropped 5; count of bases not matched to a gene: 1. This CDR3 spans 12 amino acids. Germline V gives CDR1 MDHEN, CDR2 SYDVKM. CDR3 nucleotide sequence: TGTGCCAGCAGTTCACAGGGGTATGGCTACACCTTC. This codes for CASSSQGYGYTF.

The chain employs TRBV15 and TRBJ1-5; 10 bases are a match to TRBD1. V trimming: 1 base; J trimming: 6 bases; junction bases outside the gene matches: 6. CDR1 and CDR2 (germline): LNHNV, YYDKDF (reference sequence). CDR3 size: 16 residues. In DNA form, the CDR3 reads TGTGCCACCAGCAGAGCGGGACAGGGGTATGGTCAGCCCCAGCATTTT. Its protein product is CATSRAGQGYGQPQHF.

J is TRBJ2-5 and V is TRBV11-2, with 11 positions matching TRBD2. J lost 0 bases, V lost 0 bases, and 9 bases had no gene match. The CDR3 extends over 19 amino acids. The germline CDR1 and CDR2 sequences are SGHAT and FQNNGV. CDR3 sequence: CASSLEALAGGSYQETQYF. The CDR3 nucleotides read TGTGCCAGCAGCTTAGAGGCGCTAGCGGGGGGCTCATACCAAGAGACCCAGTACTTC.